These T cell receptor beta chains were read from a single sample in a study of cytomegalovirus exposure and HLA in healthy donors. TCRdb keeps only in-frame clones here, not all; method: immunoSEQ multiplex PCR. The table includes about 200,000 clones, about 86% detected once. Material for sequencing was PBMCs. The receptors derive from a woman aged 30 to 39 in good health and CMV-seronegative. Each CDR3 is given with its conserved first and last residue. A D gene is named only where the DNA matches it firmly. Not every row has a clone size; where given, it reads once, few, many or a size class.

TRBV5-6	TRBJ1-2	few	-	CASSFDRINYGYTF	TGTGCCAGCAGCTTTGACAGGATAAACTATGGCTACACCTTC
TRBV29-1	TRBJ1-3	-	-	CSVAVISYSENTIYF	TGCAGCGTTGCGGTGATAAGTTACTCTGAAAACACCATATATTTT
TRBV27	TRBJ2-6	once	TRBD2	CASSWASGYVGGANVLTF	TGTGCCAGCAGTTGGGCTAGCGGATATGTAGGCGGGGCCAACGTCCTGACTTTC
TRBV15	TRBJ2-7	-	TRBD2	CATSRVASGSYEQYF	TGTGCCACCAGCAGAGTGGCTAGCGGGAGTTACGAGCAGTACTTC
TRBV19	TRBJ1-1	many	-	CASSISRDKIEAFF	TGTGCCAGTAGTATATCACGGGACAAGATTGAAGCTTTCTTT
TRBV19	TRBJ1-1	-	-	CASSITGSEAFF	TGTGCCAGTAGCATCACCGGGAGTGAAGCTTTCTTT
TRBV5-4	TRBJ1-2	-	-	CASSFPQEGTYGYTF	TGTGCCAGCAGCTTCCCTCAGGAAGGTACCTATGGCTACACCTTC
TRBV2	TRBJ1-2	-	TRBD1	CASQGQVYGYTF	TGTGCCAGCCAAGGACAGGTATATGGCTACACCTTC
TRBV10-1	TRBJ2-1	few	TRBD2	CASSATSDNEQFF	TGCGCCAGCAGTGCTACTAGCGACAATGAGCAGTTCTTC
TRBV11-3	TRBJ2-1	-	-	CASSPRTAQAVDEQFF	TGTGCCAGCAGCCCCCGGACAGCCCAGGCTGTGGATGAGCAGTTCTTC
TRBV4-1	TRBJ2-6	-	TRBD1	CASSPIRPGQGTGANVLTF	TGCGCCAGCAGCCCAATTCGCCCGGGACAGGGGACCGGGGCCAACGTCCTGACTTTC
TRBV11-2	TRBJ2-3	-	TRBD2	CASSLGRGGPHPTQYF	TGTGCCAGCAGCTTGGGCCGGGGGGGTCCCCACCCTACGCAGTATTTT
TRBV28	TRBJ1-2	-	-	CASSLWRGGGYTF	TGTGCCAGCAGTTTATGGCGGGGAGGAGGCTACACCTTC
TRBV5-4	TRBJ2-3	once	-	CASHLEIQGVDTQYF	TGTGCCAGCCACCTGGAGATCCAAGGAGTAGATACGCAGTATTTT
TRBV19	TRBJ2-1	-	-	CASRTGTGNEQFF	TGTGCCAGTAGGACCGGGACTGGCAATGAGCAGTTCTTC
TRBV5-1	TRBJ2-1	-	TRBD1	CASSLDRGGFGEQFF	TGCGCCAGCAGCTTAGACAGGGGTGGATTCGGGGAGCAGTTCTTC
TRBV6-6	TRBJ2-7	-	-	CASRGYSSYEQYF	TGTGCCAGCCGTGGTTACAGCTCCTACGAGCAGTACTTC
TRBV19	TRBJ1-1	-	-	CASSTPNRQTEAFF	TGTGCCAGTAGTACCCCCAACAGGCAAACTGAAGCTTTCTTT
TRBV13	TRBJ2-1	once	-	CASSLGGGGVTFF	TGTGCCAGCAGCTTAGGGGGGGGTGGGGTGACGTTCTTC
TRBV6-6	TRBJ2-5	once	-	CASTPLVGETQYF	TGTGCCAGCACCCCCCTAGTGGGAGAGACCCAGTACTTC
TRBV28	TRBJ1-1	-	-	CASSSRQVLLKTEAFF	TGTGCCAGCAGTTCGCGACAGGTCCTCTTAAAGACTGAAGCTTTCTTT
TRBV6-5	TRBJ2-3	-	-	CASRSPGTDTQYF	TGTGCCAGCAGGTCGCCAGGCACAGATACGCAGTATTTT
TRBV25-1	TRBJ1-5	once	-	CARSRQDNQPQHF	TGTGCCAGGAGCCGACAGGACAATCAGCCCCAGCATTTT
TRBV29-1	TRBJ2-3	-	-	CSAGPVSPTDTQYF	TGCAGCGCTGGCCCCGTTTCCCCCACAGATACGCAGTATTTT
TRBV5-1	TRBJ2-7	-	TRBD1	CASSWAGTVNYEQYF	TGCGCCAGCAGCTGGGCCGGGACAGTAAACTACGAGCAGTACTTC
TRBV27	TRBJ2-7	-	-	CASSGLAGPYEQYF	TGTGCCAGCAGTGGGCTAGCAGGACCCTACGAGCAGTACTTC
TRBV5-1	TRBJ2-7	-	-	CASSLGAGVGYEQYF	TGCGCCAGCAGCTTGGGGGCAGGGGTCGGGTACGAGCAGTACTTC
TRBV6-5	TRBJ1-2	-	-	CASSYGQINYGYTF	TGTGCCAGCAGTTATGGACAGATTAACTATGGCTACACCTTC
TRBV28	TRBJ2-7	-	-	CASSSRGVPPYEQYF	TGTGCCAGCAGTTCGCGGGGCGTTCCTCCCTACGAGCAGTACTTC
TRBV28	TRBJ2-4	-	-	CASSPRGLAKNIQYF	TGTGCCAGCAGCCCCAGGGGTCTAGCCAAAAACATTCAGTACTTC
TRBV2	TRBJ2-1	-	-	CASSERGVEVSYNEQFF	TGTGCCAGCAGCGAACGGGGTGTTGAGGTTTCCTACAATGAGCAGTTCTTC
TRBV6-1	TRBJ1-5	-	-	CASSSAGSNQPQHF	TGTGCCAGCAGTTCAGCCGGGAGCAATCAGCCCCAGCATTTT
TRBV2	TRBJ1-2	few	-	CASSEAWPANYGYTF	TGTGCCAGCAGTGAAGCTTGGCCAGCTAACTATGGCTACACCTTC
TRBV6-5	TRBJ2-3	-	-	CASSSTVLSSTDTQYF	TGTGCCAGCAGTTCAACGGTACTTTCTAGCACAGATACGCAGTATTTT
TRBV10-2	TRBJ2-1	-	TRBD2	CASSSLAGVFDEQFF	TGCGCCAGCAGTTCACTAGCGGGAGTTTTTGATGAGCAGTTCTTC
TRBV5-1	TRBJ2-7	-	TRBD2	CASSSPNGGIYEQYF	TGCGCCAGCAGCTCCCCCAACGGGGGGATCTACGAGCAGTACTTC
TRBV19	TRBJ1-3	-	-	CASREQAAGNTIYF	TGTGCCAGTCGGGAGCAGGCTGCTGGAAACACCATATATTTT
TRBV11-3	TRBJ2-2	-	-	CASSLSGYTGELFF	TGTGCCAGCAGCTTAAGCGGGTACACCGGGGAGCTGTTTTTT
TRBV7-3	TRBJ2-7	once	TRBD1	CASSLNRGYEQYF	TGTGCCAGCAGCCTTAACAGGGGGTACGAGCAGTACTTC
TRBV14	TRBJ2-7	-	-	CASSQLQGQPSYEQYF	TGTGCCAGCAGCCAGCTACAGGGTCAGCCCTCCTACGAGCAGTACTTC
TRBV6-1	TRBJ2-5	-	-	CASSEAMFGGKETQYF	TGTGCCAGCAGTGAAGCGATGTTCGGGGGTAAGGAGACCCAGTACTTC
TRBV7-6	TRBJ2-4	-	TRBD2	CASNDSGRAAVGNIQYF	TGTGCCAGTAATGATAGCGGGAGGGCCGCGGTCGGAAACATTCAGTACTTC
TRBV27	TRBJ2-1	-	TRBD1	CASAPRDSSYNEQFF	TGTGCCAGCGCCCCCCGGGACAGTTCCTACAATGAGCAGTTCTTC
TRBV4-2	TRBJ1-1	-	TRBD1	CASSQEKQGAGGTEAFF	TGTGCCAGCAGCCAAGAGAAACAGGGGGCTGGTGGTACTGAAGCTTTCTTT
TRBV19	TRBJ1-5	-	-	CASSSQVPGNQPQHF	TGTGCCAGTAGTTCACAGGTTCCGGGCAATCAGCCCCAGCATTTT
TRBV5-1	TRBJ2-7	-	-	CASRTRGENEQYF	TGCGCCAGCAGGACACGGGGTGAGAACGAGCAGTACTTC
TRBV5-1	TRBJ2-4	-	TRBD2	CASSLGSSGQNIQYF	TGCGCCAGCAGCTTGGGGTCTAGCGGGCAAAACATTCAGTACTTC
TRBV27	TRBJ2-5	-	-	CASSSYRVPETQYF	TGTGCCAGCAGTTCCTACAGGGTGCCAGAGACCCAGTACTTC
TRBV11-3	TRBJ2-2	-	-	CASSEQNTGELFF	TGTGCCAGCAGCGAGCAGAACACCGGGGAGCTGTTTTTT
TRBV9	TRBJ2-1	-	TRBD1	CASSVPETGALDNEQFF	TGTGCCAGCAGCGTACCCGAGACAGGGGCCCTCGACAATGAGCAGTTCTTC
TRBV11-2	TRBJ2-7	-	TRBD1	CASSSGTGAAYEQYF	TGTGCCAGCAGCTCCGGGACAGGGGCCGCCTACGAGCAGTACTTC
TRBV7-2	TRBJ2-3	-	TRBD2	CASSSRLAGTDTQYF	TGTGCCAGCAGCTCTCGACTAGCGGGCACAGATACGCAGTATTTT
TRBV7-8	TRBJ2-1	-	-	CASSSLGSSYNEQFF	TGTGCCAGCAGCTCCTTAGGGAGCTCCTACAATGAGCAGTTCTTC
TRBV13	TRBJ1-1	-	-	CASSFNYDGETEAFF	TGTGCCAGCAGCTTTAATTATGACGGGGAGACTGAAGCTTTCTTT